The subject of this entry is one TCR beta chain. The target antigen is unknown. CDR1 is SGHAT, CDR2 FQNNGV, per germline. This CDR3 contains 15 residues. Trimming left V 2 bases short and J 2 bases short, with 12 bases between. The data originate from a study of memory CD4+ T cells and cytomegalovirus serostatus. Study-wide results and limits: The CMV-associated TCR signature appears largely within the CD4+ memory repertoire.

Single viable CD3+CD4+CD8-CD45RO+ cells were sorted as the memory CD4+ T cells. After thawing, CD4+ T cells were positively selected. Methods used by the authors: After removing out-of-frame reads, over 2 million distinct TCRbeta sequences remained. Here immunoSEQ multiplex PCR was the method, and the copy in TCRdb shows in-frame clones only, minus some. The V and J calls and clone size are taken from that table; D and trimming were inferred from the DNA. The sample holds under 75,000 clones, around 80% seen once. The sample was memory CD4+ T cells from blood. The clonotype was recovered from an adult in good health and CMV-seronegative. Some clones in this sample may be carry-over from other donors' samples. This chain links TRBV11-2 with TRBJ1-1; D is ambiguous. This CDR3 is CASSLRAQTNTEAFF. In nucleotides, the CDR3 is TGTGCCAGCAGCTTAAGGGCACAAACTAACACTGAAGCTTTCTTT.